This entry lists 30 T cell receptor beta chains sequenced from one sample in a study of blood T cell repertoires in COVID-19. Clones were read by immunoSEQ multiplex PCR, and TCRdb kept only the in-frame ones, dropping some. Of over 95,000 clones listed, 80% to 90% are singletons. The sequencing sample was made of peripheral blood. The receptors derive from a man aged 40-55 years with acute or convalescent COVID-19.

This clone was seen only a few times. J is TRBJ1-1 and V is TRBV12-3 or TRBV12-4, with D uncertain. The CDR3 runs 11 residues. The V end lost 1 base, the J end lost 6 bases, and 3 bases lay between the germline ends. The CDR3 bases are TGTGCCAGCAGTTTAGTCGCTGAAGCTTTCTTT. It specifies CASSLVAEAFF.

The chain employs TRBV4-2 and TRBJ1-2; D is undetermined. CDR1 and CDR2 (germline): LGHNA, YNFKEQ. Trimming took 1 base from V and 0 from J, leaving 6 bases between them. There are 14 residues in the CDR3. The CDR3 sequence: CASSQGGANYGYTF. The DNA of the CDR3 is TGTGCCAGCAGCCAAGGGGGAGCTAACTATGGCTACACCTTC.

The V call is TRBV9, the J call TRBJ1-2, with 7 positions matching TRBD1. Trimming removed 0 bases from V and 3 bases from J; junction bases left unmatched: 5. Germline CDR1 reads SGDLS; CDR2 reads YYNGEE. CDR3 length: 15 amino acids. The CDR3 sequence: CASSVGIGGYYGYTF. Here the CDR3 DNA reads TGTGCCAGCAGCGTAGGTATAGGGGGCTACTATGGCTACACCTTC. The full variable domain, its missing parts supplied by reference TRBV9 and TRBJ1-2, is DSGVTQTPKHLITATGQRVTLRCSPRSGDLSVYWYQQSLDQGLQFLIQYYNGEERAKGNILERFSAQQFPDLHSELNLSSLELGDSALYFCASSVGIGGYYGYTFGSGTRLTVV.

The chain links TRBV7-9 to TRBJ2-3; 9 bases match TRBD2. Losses at the gene ends were 1 base for V and 4 bases for J; bases not matched to a gene: 6. Germline-derived CDR1 and CDR2 are SEHNR and FQNEAQ (reference sequence). CDR3 length equals 16 residues. The DNA of the CDR3 is TGTGCCAGCAGCTTAGGAGTAGCGGGGGATGCAGATACGCAGTATTTT. Amino acid sequence: CASSLGVAGDADTQYF.

The V and J genes are TRBV19 and TRBJ2-7, with 7 bases identical to TRBD1. CDR1 is LNHDA, CDR2 SQIVND, per germline (reference sequence). The CDR3 runs to 16 residues. V lost 6 bases and J lost 3; bases outside the gene matches: 14. For the CDR3, the DNA is TGTGCCAGTAGCCGAGGGGGCGATTGGTCTGGCTACGAGCAGTACTTC. As protein: CASSRGGDWSGYEQYF.

The chain joins TRBV15 to TRBJ2-7; 8 bases are a match to TRBD2. The CDR3 runs to 18 residues. V shed 3 bases, J shed 3 bases, and the junction held 16 bases outside the gene matches. Germline CDR1 is LNHNV and CDR2 is YYDKDF (reference sequence). The CDR3 DNA reads TGTGCCACCAGCAGGGGAAGGACGGGAGGGGTACGTGACTACGAGCAGTACTTC. This translates into CATSRGRTGGVRDYEQYF.

Comments on this clone: Different DNA sequences within this sample yield the same CDR3. V and J are TRBV19 and TRBJ2-7, with a tentative D call TRBD1 (6 bases). The germline V gene encodes CDR1 LNHDA and CDR2 SQIVND (reference sequence). This CDR3 comprises 15 residues. V was shortened by 3 bases and J by 0 bases, with 12 bases between the two germline ends. The CDR3 bases are TGTGCCAGTAGTATTGGGCAGGGGCACTCCTACGAGCAGTACTTC. It is translated as CASSIGQGHSYEQYF.

V is TRBV12-3 or TRBV12-4 and J is TRBJ1-2; no definite D call. This CDR3 spans 12 amino acids. V gave up 3 bases and J gave up 3 bases, with 5 bases separating them. This CDR3 reads CASSFLHYGYTF. The CDR3 nucleotides read TGTGCCAGCAGTTTCCTACACTATGGCTACACCTTC.

The V gene is TRBV7-7, the J gene TRBJ1-6; D is perhaps TRBD1 (6 bases). CDR1 SSHAT and CDR2 FNYEAQ come from the germline V gene (reference sequence). There are 19 residues in the CDR3. Trimming shortened V by 4 bases and J by 3 bases, and 22 bases separated the two germline ends. CDR3 amino acids: CASSSRANTGGLYNSPLHF. The CDR3 nucleotides are TGTGCCAGCAGCTCTCGGGCCAATACGGGGGGGCTCTATAATTCACCCCTCCACTTT.

This clone was seen a few times. This sample includes further DNA sequences coding for the same CDR3. V gene TRBV7-9 combines with J gene TRBJ1-1; D is uncertain. V lost 1 base and J lost 5, with 8 bases in between. Germline CDR1 and CDR2: SEHNR and FQNEAQ (reference sequence). The CDR3 contains 13 residues. CDR3 nucleotide sequence: TGTGCCAGCAGCTTAGATGCGGGGACTGAAGCTTTCTTT. Translating gives CASSLDAGTEAFF.

Only one count was recorded for this clone. The chain uses TRBV5-1 and TRBJ1-1, with a weak D call TRBD1 (6 bases). Germline V lookup: CDR1 SGHRS, CDR2 YFSETQ. The CDR3 loop spans 15 amino acids. Trimming cost V 2 bases and J 3 bases, with 14 bases left between them. This CDR3 reads CASSFSGQRDTEAFF. For the CDR3, the DNA is TGCGCCAGCAGCTTCAGCGGACAGCGAGACACTGAAGCTTTCTTT.

The chain has TRBV10-2 and TRBJ2-7; D call uncertain. This CDR3 is 13 amino acids long. Germline CDR1 and CDR2: WSHSY and SAAADI. V was shortened by 3 bases and J by 2 bases, with 8 bases between the two germline ends. The CDR3 DNA is TGCGCCAGCAGTGAACAGCCGACCTACGAGCAGTACTTC. This encodes CASSEQPTYEQYF.

The chain has TRBV9 and TRBJ2-7; D is perhaps TRBD1 (6 bases). This CDR3 is built from 9 residues. Per the germline V gene, CDR1 is SGDLS and CDR2 is YYNGEE. The CDR3 here is CASSVGSGV. The CDR3 coding sequence is TGTGCCAGCAGCGTAGGGTCAGGGGTA.

This chain connects TRBV5-6 to TRBJ2-3; 7 bases are a match to TRBD1. This CDR3 has 15 residues. V lost 4 bases and J lost 0; bases outside the gene matches: 5. CDR1 SGHDT and CDR2 YYEEEE come from the germline V gene. Here the CDR3 DNA reads TGTGCCAGCAGCAAGACAGGGAAAAGCACAGATACGCAGTATTTT. Its protein is CASSKTGKSTDTQYF.

V gene TRBV7-2 combines with J gene TRBJ1-3, with D uncertain. V was cut by 1 base and J by 4 bases, with 5 bases left in between. The CDR3 length is 13 residues. CDR1 and CDR2 (germline): SGHTA, FQGNSA. CDR3 in amino acids: CASSLGAGNTIYF. The CDR3 coding sequence is TGTGCCAGCAGCTTAGGGGCCGGAAACACCATATATTTT.

V usage is TRBV4-1 and J usage is TRBJ1-3, with D hard to call. Germline lookup yields CDR1 MGHRA and CDR2 YSYEKL. The CDR3 has 13 amino acids. Trimming left V 1 base short and J 4 bases short, with 5 bases between. The CDR3 nucleotides are TGCGCCAGCAGCCAAGTAATCGGAAACACCATATATTTT. Translated: CASSQVIGNTIYF.

The chain recombines TRBV25-1 with TRBJ1-2; D gene ambiguous. The CDR3 is 11 amino acids. Trimming took off 4 bases at V and 7 bases at J, with 7 bases between the two ends. The germline gives CDR1 MGHDK, CDR2 SYGVNS. CDR3 nucleotides: TGTGCCAGCAGTGCAGGTTTTGGCTACACCTTC. Translation: CASSAGFGYTF.

The rearrangement uses TRBV5-6 and TRBJ2-1, with D unclear. The V end was cut by 6 bases, the J end by 0 bases, with 10 bases between. CDR3 length: 14 amino acids. Germline CDR1 reads SGHDT; CDR2 reads YYEEEE. The CDR3, as DNA: TGTGCCAGCACCGAGTTGAGCTCCTACAATGAGCAGTTCTTC. Translation: CASTELSSYNEQFF. The full variable domain, with the rest looked up from reference TRBV5-6 and TRBJ2-1, is DAGVTQSPTHLIKTRGQQVTLRCSPKSGHDTVSWYQQALGQGPQFIFQYYEEEERQRGNFPDRFSGHQFPNYSSELNVNALLLGDSALYLCASTELSSYNEQFFGPGTRLTVL.

The V and J genes are TRBV21-1 and TRBJ1-3; the D segment call TRBD1 is taken from the table without a DNA check. TRBV21-1 represents a pseudogene. The CDR3 extends over 13 amino acids. CDR3 amino acids: CASSKRQPGTIYF. In DNA form, the CDR3 reads TGTGCCAGCAGCAAACGACAGCCAGGCACCATATATTTT.

V is TRBV7-8 and J is TRBJ2-7, with D maybe TRBD1 (6 bases). V lost 5 bases, J lost 2 bases, and 13 bases lay in between. The germline V gene has CDR1 SGHVS and CDR2 FQNEAQ. The CDR3 is 14 amino acids. As DNA, the CDR3 is TGTGCCAGCAGCCTGGGGGCCTCAACCTACGAGCAGTACTTC. Protein sequence: CASSLGASTYEQYF.

The rearrangement links TRBV30 to TRBJ2-7; no clear D gene. V was pared by 7 bases and J by 1 base, with 8 bases between. Germline lookup yields CDR1 GTSNPN and CDR2 SVGIG (reference sequence). CDR3 length: 11 residues. CDR3 sequence: CAYGVSYEQYF. For the CDR3, the DNA is TGTGCCTACGGAGTTTCCTACGAGCAGTACTTC.

This chain uses TRBV30 with TRBJ2-1; 7 bases agree with TRBD1. Germline lookup yields CDR1 GTSNPN and CDR2 SVGIG (reference sequence). The CDR3 contains 12 residues. V was pared by 5 bases and J by 2 bases, with 0 bases of the junction left unmatched. This CDR3 is CAWGQAYNEQFF. CDR3 DNA sequence: TGTGCCTGGGGACAGGCCTACAATGAGCAGTTCTTC.

This clone was seen once. The chain recombines TRBV7-3 with TRBJ2-3; the D gene is possibly TRBD1 (5 bases). Germline assignment: CDR1 SGHTA and CDR2 FQGTGA. The CDR3 spans 14 residues. The germline V and J ends were trimmed by 6 bases and 1 base, with 11 bases remaining between them. The CDR3 spells CASSSQGGTDTQYF. CDR3 nucleotides: TGTGCCAGCAGTTCCCAGGGTGGCACAGATACGCAGTATTTT.

The chain joins TRBV12-3 or TRBV12-4 to TRBJ2-1; 12 bases are shared with TRBD1. The J segment lost 8 bases and the V segment lost 8 bases, leaving 4 bases of the junction unmatched. The CDR3 is made up of 13 amino acids. CDR3 sequence: CASFGTGGDEQFF. The CDR3 DNA is TGTGCCAGCTTCGGGACAGGGGGCGATGAGCAGTTCTTC.

This clone occurred once. V is TRBV29-1 and J is TRBJ2-2; tentative D call: TRBD2 (6 bases). V lost 6 bases and J lost 0, with 14 bases in between. The CDR3 loop spans 15 amino acids. The germline CDR1 and CDR2 sequences are SQVTM and ANQGSEA. In DNA, the CDR3 is TGCAGCGTCCGAAGACTAGGTTCGAACACCGGGGAGCTGTTTTTT. It is translated as CSVRRLGSNTGELFF.

The chain links TRBV27 to TRBJ1-5; 10 bases match TRBD1. V was clipped by 6 bases and J by 0 bases; unmatched bases: 2. Germline assignment: CDR1 MNHEY and CDR2 SMNVEV (reference sequence). The CDR3 runs 15 residues. The CDR3 spells CASSGTGASNQPQHF. The CDR3 DNA reads TGTGCCAGCAGCGGGACAGGGGCTAGCAATCAGCCCCAGCATTTT.

This clone was found once. The rearrangement uses TRBV24-1 and TRBJ1-2, with D maybe TRBD1 (5 bases). The CDR3 is 13 residues long. Germline CDR1 is KGHDR and CDR2 is SFDVKD. Trimming took off 3 bases at V and 3 bases at J, with 7 bases between the two ends. The CDR3, as DNA: TGTGCCACCAGTGATGACAGTTACTATGGCTACACCTTC. Protein product: CATSDDSYYGYTF.

Here the CDR3 DNA reads TGTGCCAGCAGCTTAGCTGGGAGCATGAACACTGAAGCTTTCTTT. It is translated as CASSLAGSMNTEAFF. The rearrangement joins TRBV7-2 to TRBJ1-1; no clear D gene. The V gene lost 0 bases and the J gene lost 0 bases, with 8 bases spanning the gap. The CDR3 spans 15 residues. Per the germline V gene, CDR1 is SGHTA and CDR2 is FQGNSA.

The gene calls are TRBV5-5 and TRBJ1-4; D unclear. The CDR3 totals 15 residues. V lost 5 bases and J lost 5, with 16 bases in between. Germline V gene lookup returns CDR1 SGHKS and CDR2 YYEKEE (reference sequence). CDR3 coding DNA: TGTGCCAGCAGGGAAGTGGATCAGGTCAATGAAAAACTGTTTTTT. It yields the protein CASREVDQVNEKLFF.

V gene TRBV19 combines with J gene TRBJ2-7; weak D call: TRBD2 (5 bases). V dropped 2 bases and J dropped 5 bases, with 10 bases sitting between them. Germline-derived CDR1 and CDR2 are LNHDA and SQIVND (reference sequence). The CDR3 length is 13 residues. For the CDR3, the DNA is TGTGCCAGTAGTATATATTTCGGGGACGAGCAGTACTTC. Amino acids: CASSIYFGDEQYF.